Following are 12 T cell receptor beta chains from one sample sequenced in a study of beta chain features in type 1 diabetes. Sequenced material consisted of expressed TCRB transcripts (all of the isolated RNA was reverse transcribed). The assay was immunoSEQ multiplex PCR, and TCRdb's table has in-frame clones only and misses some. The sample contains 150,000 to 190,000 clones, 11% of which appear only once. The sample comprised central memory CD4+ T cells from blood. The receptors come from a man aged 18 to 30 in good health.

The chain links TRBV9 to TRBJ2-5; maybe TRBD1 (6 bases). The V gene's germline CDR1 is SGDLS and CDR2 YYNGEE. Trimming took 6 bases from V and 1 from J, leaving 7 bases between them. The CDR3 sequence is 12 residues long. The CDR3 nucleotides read TGTGCCAGCATGGGGGCCCAAGAGACCCAGTACTTC. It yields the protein CASMGAQETQYF.

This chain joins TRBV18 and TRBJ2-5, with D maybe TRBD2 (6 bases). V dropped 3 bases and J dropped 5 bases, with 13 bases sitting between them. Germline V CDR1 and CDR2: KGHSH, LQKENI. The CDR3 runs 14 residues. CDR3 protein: CASSPGTGVETQYF. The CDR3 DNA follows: TGTGCCAGCTCACCTGGGACTGGGGTTGAGACCCAGTACTTC.

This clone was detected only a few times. The CDR3 is CASSYDRGDYGYTF. As DNA, the CDR3 is TGTGCCAGCAGTTACGACAGGGGTGACTATGGCTACACCTTC. The chain links TRBV6-5 to TRBJ1-2, with 8 bases lining up with TRBD1. CDR1 and CDR2 from the germline V gene are MNHEY and SVGAGI. V lost 2 bases to trimming and J lost 3 bases; unmatched junction nucleotides: 2. The length of the CDR3 is 14 residues.

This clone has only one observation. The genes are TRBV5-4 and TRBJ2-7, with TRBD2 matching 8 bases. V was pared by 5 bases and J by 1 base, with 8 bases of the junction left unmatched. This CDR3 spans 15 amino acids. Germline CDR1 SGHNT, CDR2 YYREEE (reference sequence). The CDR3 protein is CASRYSGTRSYEQYF. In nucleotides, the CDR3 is TGTGCCAGCAGATATAGCGGGACTCGTTCCTACGAGCAGTACTTC.

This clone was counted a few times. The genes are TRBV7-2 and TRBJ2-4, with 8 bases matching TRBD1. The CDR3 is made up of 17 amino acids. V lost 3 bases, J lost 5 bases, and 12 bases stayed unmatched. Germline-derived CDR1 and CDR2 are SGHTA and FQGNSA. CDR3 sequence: CASSFPNRGIVENIQYF. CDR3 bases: TGTGCCAGCAGCTTTCCTAACAGGGGGATAGTTGAAAACATTCAGTACTTC.

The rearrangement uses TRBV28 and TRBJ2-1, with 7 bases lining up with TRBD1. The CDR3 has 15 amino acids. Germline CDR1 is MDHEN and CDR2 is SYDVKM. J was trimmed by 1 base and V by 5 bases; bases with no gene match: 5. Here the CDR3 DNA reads TGTGCCAGCAGTCCCGGACAGGTTTCCTACAATGAGCAGTTCTTC. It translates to CASSPGQVSYNEQFF.

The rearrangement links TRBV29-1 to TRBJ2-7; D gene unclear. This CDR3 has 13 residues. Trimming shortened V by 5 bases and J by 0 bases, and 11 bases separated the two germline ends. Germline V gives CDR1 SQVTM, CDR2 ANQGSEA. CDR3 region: CSVSYPLSYEQYF. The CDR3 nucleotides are TGCAGCGTTAGCTACCCCCTCTCCTACGAGCAGTACTTC.

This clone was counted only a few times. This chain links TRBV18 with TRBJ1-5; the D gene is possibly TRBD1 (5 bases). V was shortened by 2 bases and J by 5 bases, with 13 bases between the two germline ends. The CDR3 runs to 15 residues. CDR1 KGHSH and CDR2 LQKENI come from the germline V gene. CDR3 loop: CASSPLEGYDQPQHF. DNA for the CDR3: TGTGCCAGCTCACCATTGGAGGGGTACGATCAGCCCCAGCATTTT.

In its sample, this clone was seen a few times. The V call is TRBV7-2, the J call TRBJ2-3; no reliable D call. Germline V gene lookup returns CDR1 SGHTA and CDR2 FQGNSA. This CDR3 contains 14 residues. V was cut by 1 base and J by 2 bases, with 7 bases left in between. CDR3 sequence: CASSLEGNTDTQYF. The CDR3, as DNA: TGTGCCAGCAGCTTAGAAGGAAACACAGATACGCAGTATTTT.

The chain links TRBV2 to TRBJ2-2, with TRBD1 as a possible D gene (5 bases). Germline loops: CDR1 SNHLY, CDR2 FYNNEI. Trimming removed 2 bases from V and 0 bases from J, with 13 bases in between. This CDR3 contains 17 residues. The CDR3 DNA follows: TGTGCCAGCAGTGAAAGGGGTTGGACAACGAACACCGGGGAGCTGTTTTTT. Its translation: CASSERGWTTNTGELFF.

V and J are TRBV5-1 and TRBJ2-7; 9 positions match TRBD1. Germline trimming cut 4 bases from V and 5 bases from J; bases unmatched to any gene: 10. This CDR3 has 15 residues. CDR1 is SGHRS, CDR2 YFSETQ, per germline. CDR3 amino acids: CASSPGQGIGHEQYF. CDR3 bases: TGCGCCAGCAGCCCGGGACAGGGAATAGGTCACGAGCAGTACTTC.

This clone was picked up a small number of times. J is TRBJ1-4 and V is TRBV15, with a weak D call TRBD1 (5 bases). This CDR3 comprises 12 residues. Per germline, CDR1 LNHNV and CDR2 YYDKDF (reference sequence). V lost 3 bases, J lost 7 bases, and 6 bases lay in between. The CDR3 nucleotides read TGTGCCACCAGCAGGCAGGGTGAAAAACTGTTTTTT. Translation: CATSRQGEKLFF.